Presented here are 8 T cell receptor beta chains from one specimen sequenced in a study of blood T cell repertoires in COVID-19. Libraries were prepared by immunoSEQ multiplex PCR; TCRdb keeps only in-frame clonotypes and omits some of them. The data contain fewer than 200,000 clones, around 80% of them singletons. The sequencing input was PBMCs or T cells enriched from blood (not recorded which). The receptors stem from a woman between 45 and 60 years old in a cohort exposed to, infected with or recovered from COVID-19 (not recorded which).

The rearrangement links TRBV27 to TRBJ2-1; TRBD2 is a possible D gene (6 bases). V lost 2 bases, J lost 8 bases, and 10 bases lay in between. Germline V lookup: CDR1 MNHEY, CDR2 SMNVEV (reference sequence). The CDR3 contains 13 residues. The CDR3 coding sequence is TGTGCCAGCAGTTTAGTGGGGGGTGATGAGCAGTTCTTC. Translated: CASSLVGGDEQFF.

The chain carries TRBV5-4 and TRBJ2-3; the match to TRBD1 covers 10 bases. The CDR3 length is 15 residues. V was pared by 4 bases and J by 1 base, with 3 bases of the junction left unmatched. Per the germline V gene, CDR1 is SGHNT and CDR2 is YYREEE (reference sequence). The CDR3 reads CASSPGTGGTDTQYF. The CDR3 DNA follows: TGTGCCAGCAGCCCCGGGACAGGGGGCACAGATACGCAGTATTTT.

V and J are TRBV3-1 (or the pseudogene TRBV3-2) and TRBJ1-1; possibly TRBD1 for D (5 bases). Germline V gene sequence: CDR1 LGHDT, CDR2 YNNKEL (reference sequence). V was trimmed by 3 bases and J by 5 bases, leaving 10 bases between them. This CDR3 is built from 13 residues. The CDR3 nucleotides read TGTGCCAGCAGCCAGACGGGGGAGACTGAAGCTTTCTTT. Translated: CASSQTGETEAFF.

As concerns this clone: Relative to the germline gene, one junction end is altered; a read error may explain this. CDR3 DNA: TGTGCCAGCACCCAACGGGTGGCAGGGGGATTGAACACTGAAGCTTTCTTT. This codes for CASTQRVAGGLNTEAFF. This chain joins TRBV3-1 (or the pseudogene TRBV3-2) and TRBJ1-1, with 7 nucleotides matching TRBD1. Germline values: CDR1 LGHDT, CDR2 YNNKEL (reference sequence). The CDR3 runs 17 residues.

The rearrangement joins TRBV4-3 to TRBJ2-7; 10 bases line up with TRBD2. V was pared by 5 bases and J by 4 bases, with 8 bases of the junction left unmatched. The CDR3 loop spans 15 amino acids. Looked up from germline, CDR1 is LGHNA and CDR2 is YSLEER. This CDR3 is CASSEGTSAVYEQYF. CDR3 DNA sequence: TGCGCCAGCAGCGAAGGGACTAGCGCAGTATACGAGCAGTACTTC.

This clone was seen once. This chain joins TRBV9 and TRBJ1-3; D may be TRBD1 (5 bases). CDR1 is SGDLS and CDR2 is YYNGEE in the germline V gene. The CDR3 consists of 14 residues. V lost 4 bases and J lost 0, with 8 bases in between. CDR3 nucleotide sequence: TGTGCCAGCAGCCCGGGGGACTCTGGAAACACCATATATTTT. Protein product: CASSPGDSGNTIYF.

This clone was seen a few times. This specimen includes other DNA sequences encoding the same CDR3. The chain recombines TRBV5-1 with TRBJ1-1, with D tentatively TRBD1 (5 bases). Germline assignment: CDR1 SGHRS and CDR2 YFSETQ. This CDR3 spans 11 amino acids. The V end was cut by 0 bases, the J end by 8 bases, with 5 bases between. The CDR3 protein is CASSLGTEAFF. The CDR3 DNA reads TGCGCCAGCAGCTTGGGGACAGAAGCTTTCTTT. Looking up the rest from reference TRBV5-1 and TRBJ1-1 gives the full variable domain: KAGVTQTPRYLIKTRGQQVTLSCSPISGHRSVSWYQQTPGQGLQFLFEYFSETQRNKGNFPGRFSGRQFSNSRSEMNVSTLELGDSALYLCASSLGTEAFFGQGTRLTVV.

V and J are TRBV11-1 and TRBJ1-1, with 7 bases lining up with TRBD1. Unmatched junction bases numbered 1, after V lost 5 bases and J lost 4 bases. This CDR3 has 12 amino acids. CDR1 and CDR2 (germline): SGHAT, FQDESV (reference sequence). This chain's CDR3 is CASSHRGTEAFF. As DNA, the CDR3 is TGTGCCAGCAGCCACAGGGGCACTGAAGCTTTCTTT.